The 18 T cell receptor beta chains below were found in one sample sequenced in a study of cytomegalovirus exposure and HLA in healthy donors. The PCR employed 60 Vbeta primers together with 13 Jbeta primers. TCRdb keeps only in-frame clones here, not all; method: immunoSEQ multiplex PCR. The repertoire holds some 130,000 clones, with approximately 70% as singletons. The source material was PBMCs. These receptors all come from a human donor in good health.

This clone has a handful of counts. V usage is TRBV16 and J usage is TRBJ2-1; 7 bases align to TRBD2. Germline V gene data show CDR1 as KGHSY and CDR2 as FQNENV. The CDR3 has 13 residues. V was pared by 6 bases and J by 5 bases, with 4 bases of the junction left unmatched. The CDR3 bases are TGTGCCAGCAGGCGAGGGACTAACAATGAGCAGTTCTTC. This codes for CASRRGTNNEQFF.

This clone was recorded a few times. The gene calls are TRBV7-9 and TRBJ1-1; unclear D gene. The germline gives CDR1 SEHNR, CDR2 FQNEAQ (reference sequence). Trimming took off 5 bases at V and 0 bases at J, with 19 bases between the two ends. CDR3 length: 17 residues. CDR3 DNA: TGTGCCAGCAGCCCCTGGGTCCGCGGTACCATGAACACTGAAGCTTTCTTT. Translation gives CASSPWVRGTMNTEAFF. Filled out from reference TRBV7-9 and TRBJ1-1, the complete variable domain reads DTGVSQNPRHKITKRGQNVTFRCDPISEHNRLYWYRQTLGQGPEFLTYFQNEAQLEKSRLLSDRFSAERPKGSFSTLEIQRTEQGDSAMYLCASSPWVRGTMNTEAFFGQGTRLTVV.

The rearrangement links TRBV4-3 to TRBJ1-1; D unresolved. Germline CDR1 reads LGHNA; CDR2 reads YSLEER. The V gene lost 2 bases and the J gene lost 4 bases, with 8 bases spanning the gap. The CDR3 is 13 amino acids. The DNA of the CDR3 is TGCGCCAGCAGCCAATCGTTTAGCACTGAAGCTTTCTTT. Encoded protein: CASSQSFSTEAFF.

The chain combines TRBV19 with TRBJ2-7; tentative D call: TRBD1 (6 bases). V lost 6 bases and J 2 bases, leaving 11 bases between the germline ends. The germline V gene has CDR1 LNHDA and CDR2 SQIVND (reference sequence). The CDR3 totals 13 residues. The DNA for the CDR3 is TGTGCCAGTAGGGGCAGGGGAACCTACGAGCAGTACTTC. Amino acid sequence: CASRGRGTYEQYF.

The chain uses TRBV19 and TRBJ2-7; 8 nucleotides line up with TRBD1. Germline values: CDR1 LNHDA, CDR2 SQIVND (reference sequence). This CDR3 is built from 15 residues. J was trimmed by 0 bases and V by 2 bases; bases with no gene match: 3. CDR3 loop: CASSINRGSSYEQYF. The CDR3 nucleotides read TGTGCCAGTAGTATAAACAGGGGGAGCTCCTACGAGCAGTACTTC. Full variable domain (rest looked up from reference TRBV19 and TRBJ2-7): DGGITQSPKYLFRKEGQNVTLSCEQNLNHDAMYWYRQDPGQGLRLIYYSQIVNDFQKGDIAEGYSVSREKKESFPLTVTSAQKNPTAFYLCASSINRGSSYEQYFGPGTRLTVT.

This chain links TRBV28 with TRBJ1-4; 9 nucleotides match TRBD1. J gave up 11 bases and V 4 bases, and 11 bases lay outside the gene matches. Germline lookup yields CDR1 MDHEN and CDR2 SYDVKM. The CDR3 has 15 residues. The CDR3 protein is CASSSHGTGLVKLFF. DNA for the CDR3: TGTGCCAGCAGTTCTCACGGGACAGGGTTAGTGAAACTGTTTTTT.

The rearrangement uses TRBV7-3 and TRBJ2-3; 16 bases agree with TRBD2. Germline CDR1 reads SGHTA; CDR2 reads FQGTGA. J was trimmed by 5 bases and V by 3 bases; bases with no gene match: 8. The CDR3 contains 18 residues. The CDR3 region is CASSLLGLAGGPEDTQYF. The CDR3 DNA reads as TGTGCCAGCAGCTTGTTGGGACTAGCGGGAGGGCCAGAAGATACGCAGTATTTT.

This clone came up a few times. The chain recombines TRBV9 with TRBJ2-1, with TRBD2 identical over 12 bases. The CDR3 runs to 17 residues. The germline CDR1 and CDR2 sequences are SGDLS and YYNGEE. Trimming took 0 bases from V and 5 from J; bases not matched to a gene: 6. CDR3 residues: CASSVGVLAGGNNEQFF. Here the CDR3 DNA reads TGTGCCAGCAGCGTAGGAGTCCTAGCGGGAGGGAACAATGAGCAGTTCTTC. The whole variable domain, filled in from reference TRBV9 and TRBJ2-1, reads DSGVTQTPKHLITATGQRVTLRCSPRSGDLSVYWYQQSLDQGLQFLIQYYNGEERAKGNILERFSAQQFPDLHSELNLSSLELGDSALYFCASSVGVLAGGNNEQFFGPGTRLTVL.

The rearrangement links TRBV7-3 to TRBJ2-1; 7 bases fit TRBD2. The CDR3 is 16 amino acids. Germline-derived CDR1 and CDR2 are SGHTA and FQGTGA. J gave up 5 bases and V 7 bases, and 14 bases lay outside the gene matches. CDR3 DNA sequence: TGTGCCAGCACCGAACGGTCGGGAGGAGCTCACAATGAGCAGTTCTTC. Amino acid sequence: CASTERSGGAHNEQFF.

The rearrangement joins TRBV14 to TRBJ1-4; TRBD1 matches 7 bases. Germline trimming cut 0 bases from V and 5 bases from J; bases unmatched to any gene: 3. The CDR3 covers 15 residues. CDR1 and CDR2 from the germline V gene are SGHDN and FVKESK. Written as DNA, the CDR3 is TGTGCCAGCAGCCAAGAGACAGGGAGGAATGAAAAACTGTTTTTT. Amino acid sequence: CASSQETGRNEKLFF.

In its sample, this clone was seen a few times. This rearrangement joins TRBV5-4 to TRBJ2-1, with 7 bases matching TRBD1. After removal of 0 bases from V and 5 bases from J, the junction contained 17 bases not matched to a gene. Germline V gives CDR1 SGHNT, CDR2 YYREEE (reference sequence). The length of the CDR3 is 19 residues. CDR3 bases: TGTGCCAGCAGCTTGGGGGCAGGGGGAAGGCCACATAAGGACAATGAGCAGTTCTTC. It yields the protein CASSLGAGGRPHKDNEQFF.

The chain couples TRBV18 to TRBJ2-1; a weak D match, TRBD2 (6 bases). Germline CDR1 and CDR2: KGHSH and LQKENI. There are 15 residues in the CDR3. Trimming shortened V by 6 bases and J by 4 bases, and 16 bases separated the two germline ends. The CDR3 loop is CASSQGLGGYNEQFF. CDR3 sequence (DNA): TGTGCCAGCTCTCAAGGACTTGGGGGGTACAATGAGCAGTTCTTC.

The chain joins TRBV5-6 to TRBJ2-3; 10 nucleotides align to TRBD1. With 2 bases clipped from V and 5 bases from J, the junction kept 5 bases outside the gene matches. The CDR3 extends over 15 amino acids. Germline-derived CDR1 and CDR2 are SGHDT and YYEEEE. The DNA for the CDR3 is TGTGCCAGCAGCTTCGGGACAGGGGTTCAAGATACGCAGTATTTT. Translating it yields CASSFGTGVQDTQYF.

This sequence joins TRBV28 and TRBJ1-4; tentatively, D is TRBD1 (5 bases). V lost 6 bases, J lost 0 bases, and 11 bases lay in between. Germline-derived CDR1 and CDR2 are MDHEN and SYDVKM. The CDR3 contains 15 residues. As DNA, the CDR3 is TGTGCCAGCAGCCGCACAGGACCAACTAATGAAAAACTGTTTTTT. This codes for CASSRTGPTNEKLFF.

CDR3: CASTPTSGYQPQHF. In DNA form, the CDR3 reads TGTGCCAGCACCCCGACCTCGGGGTATCAGCCCCAGCATTTT. The chain employs TRBV28 and TRBJ1-5; D is undetermined. CDR1 is MDHEN, CDR2 SYDVKM, per germline. Trimming cost V 7 bases and J 5 bases, with 15 bases left between them. The CDR3 has 14 residues.

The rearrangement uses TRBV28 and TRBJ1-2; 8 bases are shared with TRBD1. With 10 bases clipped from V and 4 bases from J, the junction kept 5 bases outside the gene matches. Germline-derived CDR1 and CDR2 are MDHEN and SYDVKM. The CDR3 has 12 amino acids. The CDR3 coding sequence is TGTGCCACAGGACAGGGCCGCTATGGCTACACCTTC. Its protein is CATGQGRYGYTF.

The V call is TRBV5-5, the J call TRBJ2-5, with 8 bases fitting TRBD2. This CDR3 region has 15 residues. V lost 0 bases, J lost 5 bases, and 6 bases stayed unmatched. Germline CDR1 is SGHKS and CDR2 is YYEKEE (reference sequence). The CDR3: CASSLDGLAGETQYF. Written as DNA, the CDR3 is TGTGCCAGCAGCTTGGACGGACTAGCAGGGGAGACCCAGTACTTC.

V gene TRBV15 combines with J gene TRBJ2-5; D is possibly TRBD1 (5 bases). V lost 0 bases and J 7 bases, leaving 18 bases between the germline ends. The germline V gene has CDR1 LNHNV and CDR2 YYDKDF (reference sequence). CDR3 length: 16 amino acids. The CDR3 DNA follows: TGTGCCACCAGCAGAGATAGGTTGAAGGGGCTGGGGACCCAGTACTTC. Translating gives CATSRDRLKGLGTQYF.